These T cell receptor beta chains were read from a single sample in a study of blood T cell repertoires in COVID-19. The data were produced by immunoSEQ multiplex PCR, yet TCRdb's version contains in-frame clones alone and is incomplete. There are about 170,000 clones in the sample; about 86% occur only once, and approximately 19% lies in the top ten. Source material: peripheral blood. The receptors come from a woman in her 70s who had recovered from COVID-19. Each CDR3 is given with its conserved first and last residue. Fields, in order: D gene, clone size, J gene, V gene, CDR3 length, CDR3 protein, CDR3 DNA. D genes are given only for firm matches. Clone size, where shown, is once, few, many, or a class for clones that have expanded.

d_gene: TRBD1; abundance: NA; j_gene: TRBJ2-2; v_gene: TRBV6-6; len: 15; CDR3aa: CASSWPDRVIGELFF; CDR3nt: TGTGCCAGCAGTTGGCCGGACAGGGTGATCGGGGAGCTGTTTTTT
d_gene: TRBD1; abundance: NA; j_gene: TRBJ1-2; v_gene: TRBV7-9; len: 15; CDR3aa: CASSPPDRNNYGYTF; CDR3nt: TGTGCCAGCAGCCCGCCGGACAGGAATAACTATGGCTACACCTTC
d_gene: TRBD2; abundance: NA; j_gene: TRBJ2-5; v_gene: TRBV9; len: 17; CDR3aa: CASSKTSGGAGEETQYF; CDR3nt: TGTGCCAGCAGCAAGACTAGCGGGGGGGCTGGGGAGGAGACCCAGTACTTC
d_gene: NA; abundance: NA; j_gene: TRBJ2-5; v_gene: TRBV27; len: 13; CDR3aa: CASRLVGAETQYF; CDR3nt: TGTGCCAGCAGGCTAGTTGGGGCTGAGACCCAGTACTTC
d_gene: TRBD2; abundance: NA; j_gene: TRBJ2-1; v_gene: TRBV6-2/TRBV6-3; len: 17; CDR3aa: CASSLPPLAAVDNEQFF; CDR3nt: TGTGCCAGCAGCCTACCCCCCCTAGCGGCAGTTGACAATGAGCAGTTCTTC
d_gene: TRBD2; abundance: NA; j_gene: TRBJ2-1; v_gene: TRBV4-2; len: 18; CDR3aa: CASSHPSAGTSGIGEQFF; CDR3nt: TGTGCCAGCAGCCACCCCTCCGCCGGGACTAGCGGGATAGGTGAGCAGTTCTTC
d_gene: NA; abundance: once; j_gene: TRBJ1-6; v_gene: TRBV6-5; len: 15; CDR3aa: CASSYRGGDNSPLHF; CDR3nt: TGTGCCAGCAGTTACCGCGGGGGGGATAATTCACCCCTCCACTTT
d_gene: TRBD2; abundance: NA; j_gene: TRBJ2-2; v_gene: TRBV4-2; len: 17; CDR3aa: CASSPQGGSGYTGELFF; CDR3nt: TGTGCCAGCAGCCCGCAGGGCGGGAGTGGGTACACCGGGGAGCTGTTTTTT
d_gene: NA; abundance: NA; j_gene: TRBJ2-3; v_gene: TRBV30; len: 15; CDR3aa: CAWSVGKGAADTQYF; CDR3nt: TGTGCCTGGAGTGTAGGGAAAGGGGCTGCAGATACGCAGTATTTT
d_gene: NA; abundance: NA; j_gene: TRBJ2-5; v_gene: TRBV18; len: 16; CDR3aa: CASSPRVAVASGTQYF; CDR3nt: TGTGCCAGCTCACCACGGGTGGCGGTTGCTTCGGGGACCCAGTACTTC
d_gene: NA; abundance: NA; j_gene: TRBJ2-2; v_gene: TRBV7-3; len: 14; CDR3aa: CASTREPNTGELFF; CDR3nt: TGTGCCAGCACGCGCGAGCCGAACACCGGGGAGCTGTTTTTT
d_gene: NA; abundance: NA; j_gene: TRBJ2-2; v_gene: TRBV12-3/TRBV12-4; len: 11; CDR3aa: CASTYSGELFF; CDR3nt: TGTGCCAGCACCTATTCGGGGGAGCTGTTTTTT
d_gene: NA; abundance: NA; j_gene: TRBJ2-7; v_gene: TRBV5-1; len: 13; CDR3aa: CASTRTGTYEQYF; CDR3nt: TGCGCCAGCACCCGGACGGGGACCTACGAGCAGTACTTC
d_gene: NA; abundance: few; j_gene: TRBJ1-1; v_gene: TRBV9; len: 15; CDR3aa: CASSVGGHMNTEAFF; CDR3nt: TGTGCCAGCAGCGTAGGAGGCCACATGAACACTGAAGCTTTCTTT
d_gene: TRBD2; abundance: NA; j_gene: TRBJ2-1; v_gene: TRBV7-9; len: 14; CDR3aa: CAGSSGRAYNEQFF; CDR3nt: TGTGCCGGGTCCAGCGGGAGGGCCTACAATGAGCAGTTCTTC
d_gene: NA; abundance: NA; j_gene: TRBJ2-7; v_gene: TRBV30; len: 12; CDR3aa: CAWGLFSYEQYF; CDR3nt: TGTGCCTGGGGACTGTTTTCCTACGAGCAGTACTTC
d_gene: TRBD2; abundance: NA; j_gene: TRBJ2-7; v_gene: TRBV7-3; len: 15; CDR3aa: CASSLGGDYSYEQYF; CDR3nt: TGTGCCAGCAGCTTAGGGGGGGACTACTCCTACGAGCAGTACTTC